Below, 29 T cell receptor beta chains from the same sample are listed, as sequenced in a study of cytomegalovirus exposure and HLA in healthy donors (dated 2017 in TCRdb). The method behind the library was the immunoSEQ multiplex PCR assay. For the multiplex PCR, a mixture combining 60 forward primers for TCR Vbeta segments and 13 reverse primers for TCR Jbeta segments was used. Sourced from immuneACCESS, this table was stored by TCRdb with only in-frame sequences that have V and J called. A share of the clones is absent; for the studies checked, an unresolved V gene accounts for under half, and the remainder has no known explanation. Counted in this sample were 150,000 to 200,000 clones; 65% to 80% of them appeared once. Together, the top ten hold 4% to 4.5% of the sample. The sequenced material came from PBMCs. The receptors were gathered from a woman between 25 and 40 years old in good health and CMV-seropositive.

The rearrangement uses TRBV6-1 and TRBJ2-3; TRBD2 might be the D (6 bases). Germline V CDR1 and CDR2: MNHNS, SASEGT. The CDR3 runs 13 residues. Deletions cut 1 base from V and 9 bases from J, with 11 bases between. CDR3 sequence (DNA): TGTGCCAGCAGTGAAGGGGAGCGGGCCACGCAGTATTTT. Translated, it gives CASSEGERATQYF.

A few counts support this clone. The V call is TRBV7-2, the J call TRBJ2-7, with TRBD1 identical over 11 bases. The trim removed 3 bases at V and 3 bases at J, leaving 7 bases unmatched. Germline V gene sequence: CDR1 SGHTA, CDR2 FQGNSA. CDR3 length equals 16 residues. CDR3 region: CASSLDRGPAYYEQYF. For the CDR3, the DNA is TGTGCCAGCAGCTTGGACAGGGGGCCAGCCTACTACGAGCAGTACTTC.

The rearrangement uses TRBV9 and TRBJ1-1; 7 bases are a match to TRBD1. The germline V gene has CDR1 SGDLS and CDR2 YYNGEE. CDR3 length: 15 residues. V trimming: 1 base; J trimming: 1 base; junction bases outside the gene matches: 4. The CDR3 nucleotides are TGTGCCAGCAGCGTATCAGGGGGGACGAACACTGAAGCTTTCTTT. It yields the protein CASSVSGGTNTEAFF.

Worth noting for this clone: This specimen includes other DNA sequences encoding the same CDR3. The chain couples TRBV11-3 to TRBJ2-1; 7 bases are shared with TRBD1. J gave up 4 bases and V 6 bases, and 6 bases lay outside the gene matches. The CDR3 is 14 residues long. CDR1 is SGHNT and CDR2 is YENEEA in the germline V gene. CDR3 DNA sequence: TGTGCCAGCAGGACCCGGGACAGTTACAATGAGCAGTTCTTC. Translating it yields CASRTRDSYNEQFF.

This chain connects TRBV7-9 to TRBJ2-3; D not resolved. This CDR3 has 11 residues. V was shortened by 5 bases and J by 3 bases, with 3 bases between the two germline ends. Germline CDR1 is SEHNR and CDR2 is FQNEAQ (reference sequence). DNA for the CDR3: TGTGCCAGCAGCGCGACAGATACGCAGTATTTT. Translating it yields CASSATDTQYF.

The chain has TRBV11-2 and TRBJ1-2; no firm D call. CDR1 is SGHAT, CDR2 FQNNGV, per germline. CDR3 length: 15 residues. The V end lost 5 bases, the J end lost 2 bases, and 15 bases lay between the germline ends. The CDR3 DNA reads TGTGCCAGCAGCAATTCCCGACGGGGAAACTATGGCTACACCTTC. Translated: CASSNSRRGNYGYTF.

The rearrangement uses TRBV4-3 and TRBJ2-7; 16 bases fit TRBD2. Germline CDR1 reads LGHNA; CDR2 reads YSLEER. With 2 bases clipped from V and 7 bases from J, the junction kept 23 bases outside the gene matches. The CDR3 has 22 residues. CDR3 amino acids: CASSQTGTSGREVGLGNWEQYF. The CDR3 DNA sequence: TGCGCCAGCAGCCAAACCGGGACTAGCGGGAGGGAAGTAGGGTTAGGAAATTGGGAGCAGTACTTC.

This chain uses TRBV7-8 with TRBJ1-6; D is ambiguous. The CDR3 runs to 16 residues. Germline V lookup: CDR1 SGHVS, CDR2 FQNEAQ. V shed 4 bases and J shed 13 bases, with 23 bases lying between them. CDR3 DNA: TGTGCCAGCAGCTCGCTCGCGAGGCGGGGAGAAAGGCCCCTCCACTTT. Translated, it gives CASSSLARRGERPLHF.

This chain links TRBV19 with TRBJ2-1, with 7 bases matching TRBD2. The V gene's germline CDR1 is LNHDA and CDR2 SQIVND (reference sequence). V dropped 5 bases and J dropped 7; count of bases not matched to a gene: 17. This CDR3 is 17 amino acids long. The CDR3 DNA reads TGTGCCAGTAGTCCTTCGGGTAGCGCGGGGGTGTCTAATGAGCAGTTCTTC. The encoded protein is CASSPSGSAGVSNEQFF.

This clone was counted between two and nine times. The genes are TRBV2 and TRBJ2-1; tentatively, D is TRBD1 (6 bases). Per germline, CDR1 SNHLY and CDR2 FYNNEI. This CDR3 is 14 amino acids long. The V gene lost 7 bases and the J gene lost 7 bases, with 17 bases spanning the gap. The CDR3 DNA reads TGTGCCAGCACTAAGTTAACAGGGCTAAATGAGCAGTTCTTC. Translated, it gives CASTKLTGLNEQFF.

The chain combines TRBV18 with TRBJ1-2, with D uncertain. V lost 2 bases to trimming and J lost 7 bases, with 17 bases between them. The CDR3 extends over 15 amino acids. Germline lookup yields CDR1 KGHSH and CDR2 LQKENI. Here the CDR3 reads CASSPSSRSPGGYTF. CDR3 nucleotide sequence: TGTGCCAGCTCACCAAGCTCCCGATCGCCGGGTGGCTACACCTTC. Looking up the rest from reference TRBV18 and TRBJ1-2 gives the full variable domain: NAGVMQNPRHLVRRRGQEARLRCSPMKGHSHVYWYRQLPEEGLKFMVYLQKENIIDESGMPKERFSAEFPKEGPSILRIQQVVRGDSAAYFCASSPSSRSPGGYTFGSGTRLTVV.

The chain employs TRBV5-3 and TRBJ1-5; TRBD1 agrees at 7 bases. TRBV5-3 carries the ORF label, with uncertain function. The CDR3 loop spans 15 amino acids. J lost 5 bases, V lost 9 bases, and 14 bases had no gene match. The CDR3 reads CAIDTEQGTDQPQHF. The DNA for the CDR3 is TGTGCCATCGACACTGAACAGGGGACTGATCAGCCCCAGCATTTT.

This clone came up a few times. This chain links TRBV5-1 with TRBJ2-3; 10 bases are a match to TRBD2. The V gene's germline CDR1 is SGHRS and CDR2 YFSETQ. Losses at the gene ends were 4 bases for V and 5 bases for J; bases not matched to a gene: 13. The CDR3 runs 17 residues. The CDR3 loop is CASSPTVSGRAGDTQYF. CDR3 coding DNA: TGCGCCAGCAGCCCTACCGTCAGCGGGAGGGCCGGAGATACGCAGTATTTT.

The rearrangement links TRBV2 to TRBJ2-5; D is perhaps TRBD2 (5 bases). Trimming removed 1 base at V and 4 bases at J, with 10 bases between. The germline V gene has CDR1 SNHLY and CDR2 FYNNEI. This CDR3 has 14 amino acids. The CDR3 is CASSEGLTPETQYF. CDR3 DNA: TGTGCCAGCAGTGAAGGACTAACCCCAGAGACCCAGTACTTC.

The chain uses TRBV4-2 and TRBJ2-1, with 9 bases fitting TRBD2. J was trimmed by 0 bases and V by 0 bases; bases with no gene match: 3. The CDR3 is made up of 17 amino acids. CDR1 is LGHNA and CDR2 is YNFKEQ in the germline V gene. This CDR3 reads CASSQERLAVSYNEQFF. The CDR3 nucleotides are TGTGCCAGCAGCCAAGAGAGACTAGCGGTCTCCTACAATGAGCAGTTCTTC.

This rearrangement joins TRBV2 to TRBJ2-3; D is undetermined. The V and J ends lost 6 bases and 5 bases respectively, with 18 bases between them. Germline V gene sequence: CDR1 SNHLY, CDR2 FYNNEI. There are 15 residues in the CDR3. The CDR3 nucleotides read TGTGCCAGCAGCGCCTTACCTAGTGCGGTAGATACGCAGTATTTT. Translated, it gives CASSALPSAVDTQYF.

The genes are TRBV11-3 and TRBJ2-5, with 11 bases fitting TRBD2. V was clipped by 1 base and J by 2 bases; unmatched bases: 3. Germline V gives CDR1 SGHNT, CDR2 YENEEA. The CDR3 consists of 16 residues. The chain's CDR3 is CASSLAGTSGQETQYF. As DNA, the CDR3 is TGTGCCAGCAGCTTAGCCGGGACTAGCGGACAAGAGACCCAGTACTTC.

This sequence joins TRBV13 and TRBJ2-3; D is uncertain. V was trimmed by 5 bases and J by 4 bases, leaving 10 bases between them. Germline loops: CDR1 PRHDT, CDR2 FYEKMQ (reference sequence). The CDR3 is 13 amino acids. The CDR3 nucleotides are TGTGCCAGCAGCGCGGAGTTCTCAGATACGCAGTATTTT. Its protein is CASSAEFSDTQYF.

The V and J genes are TRBV28 and TRBJ1-2; no reliable D call. The CDR3 length is 12 residues. The ends were cut back, 6 bases at V and 4 bases at J, with 9 bases in the middle. Germline CDR1 and CDR2: MDHEN and SYDVKM. This chain's CDR3 is CASRRALYGYTF. The CDR3 DNA is TGTGCCAGCAGGCGGGCCCTCTATGGCTACACCTTC.

The chain has TRBV30 and TRBJ2-2, with D hard to call. CDR1 and CDR2 from the germline V gene are GTSNPN and SVGIG (reference sequence). The CDR3 runs to 13 residues. Trimming shortened V by 5 bases and J by 6 bases, and 13 bases separated the two germline ends. CDR3 amino acids: CAWAPGVPGELFF. The CDR3 region has the DNA TGTGCCTGGGCCCCTGGAGTACCCGGGGAGCTGTTTTTT.

The genes are TRBV4-3 and TRBJ2-5, with 7 positions matching TRBD2. The CDR3 has 16 amino acids. From germline, CDR1 is LGHNA and CDR2 YSLEER. The trim removed 0 bases at V and 5 bases at J, leaving 9 bases unmatched. The CDR3 DNA is TGCGCCAGCAGCCAAGATATCGCGGGAGTAGCGGAGACCCAGTACTTC. Translation: CASSQDIAGVAETQYF.

The chain is built from TRBV29-1 and TRBJ2-1; 10 nucleotides line up with TRBD1. Per germline, CDR1 SQVTM and CDR2 ANQGSEA. The CDR3 has 16 amino acids. Trimming cost V 7 bases and J 10 bases; bases outside gene matches: 19. The CDR3 reads CSGQGARDRGIEEQFF. CDR3 DNA sequence: TGCAGCGGCCAAGGGGCCCGGGACAGGGGAATAGAGGAGCAGTTCTTC.

This sequence joins TRBV6-6 and TRBJ2-5; D gene uncertain. The ends were cut back, 6 bases at V and 1 base at J, with 6 bases in the middle. Germline CDR1 is MNHNY and CDR2 is SVGAGI (reference sequence). The CDR3 extends over 12 amino acids. CDR3 DNA: TGTGCCAGCAGGGGCCCCCAAGAGACCCAGTACTTC. It specifies CASRGPQETQYF.

The rearrangement links TRBV5-1 to TRBJ1-6; D may be TRBD1 (5 bases). Germline values: CDR1 SGHRS, CDR2 YFSETQ. The CDR3 is 14 residues long. The V end lost 4 bases, the J end lost 8 bases, and 13 bases lay between the germline ends. CDR3 sequence (DNA): TGCGCCAGCAGCACATCCGGGGGAGATTCACCCCTCCACTTT. Translating gives CASSTSGGDSPLHF.

This clone was observed a single time. V and J are TRBV5-1 and TRBJ2-1, with TRBD2 identical over 8 bases. Trimming took 0 bases from V and 7 from J; bases not matched to a gene: 9. Germline CDR1 is SGHRS and CDR2 is YFSETQ. The CDR3 spans 16 residues. This chain's CDR3 is CASSLDGAGEGNEQFF. The DNA for the CDR3 is TGCGCCAGCAGCTTGGATGGAGCGGGAGAAGGAAATGAGCAGTTCTTC.

V gene TRBV4-2 combines with J gene TRBJ2-3; tentative D call: TRBD2 (7 bases). Germline V CDR1 and CDR2: LGHNA, YNFKEQ. CDR3 length equals 17 residues. V lost 6 bases and J lost 5, with 24 bases in between. CDR3 residues: CASSLRVGGQVGDTQYF. CDR3 DNA: TGTGCCAGCAGTCTGAGGGTGGGGGGGCAAGTTGGAGATACGCAGTATTTT.

The genes are TRBV4-3 and TRBJ1-2, with 11 bases aligning to TRBD1. V lost 3 bases, J lost 6 bases, and 9 bases stayed unmatched. The CDR3 spans 16 residues. Germline-derived CDR1 and CDR2 are LGHNA and YSLEER. The CDR3 loop reads CASSHQPGQGADGYTF. For the CDR3, the DNA is TGCGCCAGCAGCCATCAACCAGGACAGGGGGCCGATGGCTACACCTTC.

The chain joins TRBV10-3 to TRBJ2-5; 9 bases map to TRBD2. The J call may be in error: the DNA end matches TRBJ2-7 better. This CDR3 region has 17 residues. From germline, CDR1 is ENHRY and CDR2 SYGVKD. This chain's CDR3 is CAISESSSGTGWGEQYF. The DNA of the CDR3 is TGTGCCATCAGTGAGTCGTCTAGCGGGACCGGGTGGGGCGAGCAGTACTTC.

This sequence joins TRBV27 and TRBJ2-7; tentatively, D is TRBD1 (6 bases). This CDR3 contains 14 residues. The germline V and J ends were trimmed by 2 bases and 2 bases, with 10 bases remaining between them. Germline CDR1 MNHEY, CDR2 SMNVEV (reference sequence). CDR3 DNA: TGTGCCAGCAGTTTAAGGGGGACGACCTACGAGCAGTACTTC. Amino acids: CASSLRGTTYEQYF.